This T cell receptor (beta chain) was sequenced for a study of beta chain features in type 1 diabetes. Study in general: Sorted cells, approximately 110,000,000 in number, were examined across all samples. Findings and caveats of the study: A moderate, significant TCRB CDR3 shortening appeared in type 1 diabetes across four CD4+ subsets.

Expressed TCRB transcripts were sequenced after all isolated RNA was converted to cDNA. Clones were sequenced by immunoSEQ multiplex PCR, and TCRdb holds only the in-frame ones, with some missing. The sample records around 690,000 clones, under 15% being singletons. Only one heparinised blood draw was taken per donor, and its volume averaged approximately 0.11 L. In this sample, this clone turned up a few times. Its antigen is currently unknown. Trimming took 5 bases from V and 11 from J; bases not matched to a gene: 12. The CDR3 is made up of 14 amino acids. Germline lookup yields CDR1 MNHEY and CDR2 SVGAGI.

This TCR was recovered from a man younger than 40 with type 1 diabetes. The sample was naive CD4+ T cells from blood. The V gene is TRBV6-5, the J gene TRBJ2-1; 7 bases line up with TRBD1. The CDR3 DNA reads TGTGCCAGCAGTCCCGGGACAGCTTCAAATCAGCAGTTCTTC. This translates into CASSPGTASNQQFF.